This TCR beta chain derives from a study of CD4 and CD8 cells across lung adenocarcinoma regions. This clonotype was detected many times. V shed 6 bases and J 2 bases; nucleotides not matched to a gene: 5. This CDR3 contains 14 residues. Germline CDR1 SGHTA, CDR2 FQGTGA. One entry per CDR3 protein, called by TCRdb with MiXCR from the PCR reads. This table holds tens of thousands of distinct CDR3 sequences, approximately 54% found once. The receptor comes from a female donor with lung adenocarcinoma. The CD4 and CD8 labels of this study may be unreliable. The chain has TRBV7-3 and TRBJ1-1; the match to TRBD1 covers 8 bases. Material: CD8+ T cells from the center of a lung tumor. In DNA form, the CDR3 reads TGTGCCAGCAGTATTACAGGGGGTAACACTGAAGCTTTCTTT. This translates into CASSITGGNTEAFF.